The entry below gives a single TCR beta chain sequence along with its context. These data are taken from a study of blood T cell repertoires in COVID-19. Whole-study context: Acute-phase and convalescent COVID-19 samples originated in the United States, Italy and Spain. Sources were T cells, B-cell-depleted T cells, or PBMCs; the material itself was cDNA or gDNA.

Trimming took 5 bases from V and 8 from J, leaving 13 bases between them. Germline V gives CDR1 LNHDA, CDR2 SQIVND (reference sequence). The CDR3 length is 14 residues. Per the authors' pipeline: Scientists estimated how many nucleated cells there were by amplifying reference gene primers. Method: immunoSEQ multiplex PCR; TCRdb's copy keeps in-frame clones and lacks some. V and J calls and clone size are as listed in that table; D and trimming were resolved from the DNA. The data contain over 150,000 clones, about 73% of them seen just once; the ten biggest clones take up roughly 1.5%. The source of this sequence is a man older than 75 with acute or convalescent COVID-19. This chain links TRBV19 with TRBJ1-6; weak D call: TRBD1 (6 bases). Source material: peripheral blood. CDR3 sequence: CASSYRVSDSPLHF. CDR3 DNA: TGTGCCAGTAGTTACAGGGTCAGTGATTCACCCCTCCACTTT.